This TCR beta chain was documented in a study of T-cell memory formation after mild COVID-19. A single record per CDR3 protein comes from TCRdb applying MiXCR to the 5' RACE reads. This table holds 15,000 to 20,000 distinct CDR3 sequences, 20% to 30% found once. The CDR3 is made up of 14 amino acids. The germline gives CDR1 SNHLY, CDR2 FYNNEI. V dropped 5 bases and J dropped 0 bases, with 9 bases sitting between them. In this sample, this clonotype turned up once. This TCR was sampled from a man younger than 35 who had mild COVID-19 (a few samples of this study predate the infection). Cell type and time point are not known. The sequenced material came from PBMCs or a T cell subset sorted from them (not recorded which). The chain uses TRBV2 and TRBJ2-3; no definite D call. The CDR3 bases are TGTGCCAGCAGTTCGTTGGACAGCACAGATACGCAGTATTTT. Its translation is CASSSLDSTDTQYF. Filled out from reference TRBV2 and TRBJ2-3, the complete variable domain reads EPEVTQTPSHQVTQMGQEVILRCVPISNHLYFYWYRQILGQKVEFLVSFYNNEISEKSEIFDDQFSVERPDGSNFTLKIRSTKLEDSAMYFCASSSLDSTDTQYFGPGTRLTVL.